This TCR beta chain came from a study of technical replicates of blood from several donors. Clones were sequenced by immunoSEQ multiplex PCR, and TCRdb holds only the in-frame ones, with some missing. The sample contains tens of thousands of clones, nearly 98% of which appear only once. The CDR3 covers 12 residues. V dropped 3 bases and J dropped 12 bases, with 12 bases sitting between them. Germline loops: CDR1 SNHLY, CDR2 FYNNEI. The gene calls are TRBV2 and TRBJ2-1; D may be TRBD1 (6 bases). The TCR originated in a human donor in good health. The sequenced material came from T cells isolated from PBMCs. The CDR3 protein is CASSDRPGVQFF. CDR3 in DNA: TGTGCCAGCAGTGATCGGCCAGGGGTGCAGTTCTTC.